A single sample is the source of the 14 T cell receptor beta chains below, sequenced in a study of cytotoxic CD8 clonotypes in ibrutinib-treated CLL. Produced via immunoSEQ multiplex PCR; TCRdb's table is partial and in-frame only. The sample includes roughly 42,000 clones, 65% to 70% seen only once; the top ten take approximately 21%. The sequencing used PBMCs, collected after 24 months of ibrutinib treatment. These receptors all stem from a human donor with chronic lymphocytic leukemia.

The chain couples TRBV20-1 to TRBJ1-1; perhaps TRBD1 as D (6 bases). Germline CDR1 DFQATT, CDR2 SNEGSKA (reference sequence). The CDR3 has 11 amino acids. V was shortened by 6 bases and J by 11 bases, with 16 bases between the two germline ends. CDR3 loop: CSASGDREAFF. CDR3 nucleotide sequence: TGCAGTGCGTCAGGGGATCGGGAGGCTTTCTTT.

This clone was counted once. The chain carries TRBV28 and TRBJ2-7; maybe TRBD1 (5 bases). Trimming took 2 bases from V and 3 from J, leaving 8 bases between them. Germline lookup yields CDR1 MDHEN and CDR2 SYDVKM. This CDR3 comprises 13 residues. This CDR3 reads CASSLGRDYEQYF. The CDR3 bases are TGTGCCAGCAGTTTAGGCAGGGACTACGAGCAGTACTTC.

J is TRBJ2-2 and V is TRBV18; no reliable D call. Trimming removed 2 bases from V and 4 bases from J, with 14 bases in between. Per germline, CDR1 KGHSH and CDR2 LQKENI. The length of the CDR3 is 16 residues. This CDR3 reads CASSPSKERGTGELFF. CDR3 DNA: TGTGCCAGCTCACCATCGAAGGAGCGAGGCACCGGGGAGCTGTTTTTT. The whole variable domain, remainder taken from reference TRBV18 and TRBJ2-2, is NAGVMQNPRHLVRRRGQEARLRCSPMKGHSHVYWYRQLPEEGLKFMVYLQKENIIDESGMPKERFSAEFPKEGPSILRIQQVVRGDSAAYFCASSPSKERGTGELFFGEGSRLTVL.

This clone was counted a few times. The DNA for the CDR3 is TGCAGCGTTGAATTACAGGGAGGAATGAGCTATGGCTACACCTTC. It specifies CSVELQGGMSYGYTF. The rearrangement links TRBV29-1 to TRBJ1-2; D perhaps matches TRBD1 (6 bases). The germline gives CDR1 SQVTM, CDR2 ANQGSEA. The CDR3 contains 15 residues. V dropped 2 bases and J dropped 4 bases, with 17 bases sitting between them.

The gene calls are TRBV28 and TRBJ1-6; D gene ambiguous. V lost 5 bases and J 8 bases, leaving 7 bases between the germline ends. CDR3 length equals 12 residues. The germline V gene encodes CDR1 MDHEN and CDR2 SYDVKM. CDR3 protein: CASSVGDSPLHF. The CDR3, as DNA: TGTGCCAGCAGTGTCGGGGATTCACCCCTCCACTTT.

Only one count was recorded for this clone. This chain joins TRBV2 and TRBJ1-5; tentatively, D is TRBD1 (6 bases). The CDR3 is made up of 13 amino acids. Germline V lookup: CDR1 SNHLY, CDR2 FYNNEI. V dropped 10 bases and J dropped 3 bases, with 13 bases sitting between them. DNA for the CDR3: TGTGCCACACACAGGGATGCCAATCAGCCCCAGCATTTT. It yields the protein CATHRDANQPQHF.

J is TRBJ1-1 and V is TRBV11-3, with D unresolved. Germline CDR1 and CDR2: SGHNT and YENEEA. This CDR3 comprises 12 residues. The V gene lost 6 bases and the J gene lost 2 bases, with 7 bases spanning the gap. DNA for the CDR3: TGTGCCAGCAGAGGCCTAAACACTGAAGCTTTCTTT. Translating it yields CASRGLNTEAFF.

The rearrangement joins TRBV14 to TRBJ2-7; D gene ambiguous. The length of the CDR3 is 13 residues. Deletions cut 5 bases from V and 0 bases from J, with 8 bases between. Germline V gives CDR1 SGHDN, CDR2 FVKESK. CDR3 bases: TGTGCCAGCAGCGACACTCTCTCCTACGAGCAGTACTTC. It yields the protein CASSDTLSYEQYF.

In its sample, this clone was seen a few times. V usage is TRBV28 and J usage is TRBJ1-5; 10 nucleotides match TRBD1. Germline CDR1 and CDR2: MDHEN and SYDVKM. The CDR3 contains 14 residues. V shed 11 bases, J shed 7 bases, and the junction held 11 bases outside the gene matches. CDR3 in DNA: TGTGCCCGAGGACAGGGGGGATCGCGACAGCCCCAGCATTTT. Translation: CARGQGGSRQPQHF.

This rearrangement joins TRBV10-1 to TRBJ1-5; possibly TRBD1 for D (5 bases). Germline CDR1 and CDR2: WNHNN and SYGVQD (reference sequence). CDR3 size: 13 residues. V was shortened by 4 bases and J by 4 bases, with 8 bases between the two germline ends. CDR3 nucleotide sequence: TGCGCCAGCAGTGCGGGGGGAAATCAGCCCCAGCATTTT. Encoded protein: CASSAGGNQPQHF.

As DNA, the CDR3 is TGTGCCAGCAGCTTCGTGGGACAGGGGATGGGTGGCTACACCTTC. Its translation is CASSFVGQGMGGYTF. J is TRBJ1-2 and V is TRBV7-9; 10 nucleotides match TRBD1. The length of the CDR3 is 15 residues. V gave up 3 bases and J gave up 7 bases; unmatched junction bases: 8. Germline lookup yields CDR1 SEHNR and CDR2 FQNEAQ (reference sequence).

This chain connects TRBV5-6 to TRBJ1-3; perhaps TRBD1 as D (6 bases). Per germline, CDR1 SGHDT and CDR2 YYEEEE. This CDR3 region has 17 residues. Trimming shortened V by 5 bases and J by 0 bases, and 18 bases separated the two germline ends. For the CDR3, the DNA is TGTGCCAGCAGACCACGGGGGGCAGGACACTCTGGAAACACCATATATTTT. The encoded protein is CASRPRGAGHSGNTIYF.

V is TRBV27 and J is TRBJ2-2; D perhaps matches TRBD1 (6 bases). The CDR3 has 17 amino acids. Trimming took 5 bases from V and 0 from J, leaving 16 bases between them. Germline lookup yields CDR1 MNHEY and CDR2 SMNVEV (reference sequence). The CDR3 region is CASSPQTGFSNTGELFF. In DNA, the CDR3 is TGTGCCAGCAGTCCACAAACAGGGTTCTCGAACACCGGGGAGCTGTTTTTT.

The chain links TRBV18 to TRBJ1-2, with 12 bases that match TRBD1. The germline gives CDR1 KGHSH, CDR2 LQKENI. This CDR3 comprises 13 residues. The J segment lost 7 bases and the V segment lost 5 bases, leaving 2 bases of the junction unmatched. CDR3 region: CASSGTGGIGYTF. The CDR3 DNA sequence: TGTGCCAGCTCAGGGACAGGGGGCATTGGCTACACCTTC.